One and the same sample provided the 20 T cell receptor beta chains below, sequenced in a study of regulatory T cells in long-lasting Graves disease. Time point meaning: persistent/refractory GD, antithyroid drugs over 5 years with positive TRAb. Isolated PBMC RNA provided the starting material for the TCR library. Arm-PCR of CDR3 regions with iRepertoire HTBI primers generated TCR beta libraries. TCRdb processed the multiplex PCR reads anew with MiXCR; each CDR3 protein has one entry. The data contain fewer than 450,000 distinct CDR3 sequences, less than 25% of them singletons. This specimen consisted of peripheral blood mononuclear cells (PBMCs), obtained when the disease was refractory, from a patient treated with antithyroid drugs. Source of these receptors: a female donor with Graves disease.

The chain couples TRBV9 to TRBJ2-1, with a possible D match to TRBD2 (6 bases). Trimming shortened V by 0 bases and J by 7 bases, and 11 bases separated the two germline ends. From germline, CDR1 is SGDLS and CDR2 YYNGEE. The CDR3 length is 14 residues. The CDR3 here is CASSVVGAGNEQFF. Here the CDR3 DNA reads TGTGCCAGCAGCGTAGTAGGGGCGGGGAATGAGCAGTTCTTC.

The chain uses TRBV19 and TRBJ1-5; 12 nucleotides match TRBD1. The V gene's germline CDR1 is LNHDA and CDR2 SQIVND (reference sequence). The CDR3 is 15 amino acids. V lost 7 bases and J lost 8; bases outside the gene matches: 9. The CDR3 DNA reads as TGTGCCAGTACTCCCGGGACAGGGGGCGGGAAGCCCCAGCATTTT. Protein: CASTPGTGGGKPQHF. Together with reference TRBV19 and TRBJ1-5, the CDR3 gives the full variable domain: DGGITQSPKYLFRKEGQNVTLSCEQNLNHDAMYWYRQDPGQGLRLIYYSQIVNDFQKGDIAEGYSVSREKKESFPLTVTSAQKNPTAFYLCASTPGTGGGKPQHFGDGTRLSIL.

The CDR3 coding sequence is TGTGCCAGCTCTCCGGGTACAGGGTCGAATGAAAAACTGTTTTTT. Its protein is CASSPGTGSNEKLFF. V gene TRBV18 combines with J gene TRBJ1-4; TRBD1 is a possible D gene (6 bases). This CDR3 spans 15 amino acids. V lost 6 bases and J lost 5, with 16 bases in between. Germline V gene lookup returns CDR1 KGHSH and CDR2 LQKENI.

This clonotype was recorded only once. A much larger clone differs from this one at a single base, so this may be a read error. The chain links TRBV6-2 or TRBV6-3 to TRBJ1-1, with TRBD1 identical over 9 bases. The germline CDR1 and CDR2 sequences are MNHEY and SVGEGT. The CDR3 consists of 13 residues. Here the CDR3 DNA reads TGTGCCAGCAGATACAGGGGGCTCGGTGAAACTTTCTTT. It specifies CASRYRGLGETFF.

This sequence joins TRBV3-1 and TRBJ1-5; no reliable D call. CDR3 length: 14 amino acids. Per germline, CDR1 LGHDT and CDR2 YNNKEL (reference sequence). Trimming pared 0 bases from V and 3 bases from J, leaving 6 bases between. CDR3 protein: CASSQDTHNQPQHF. CDR3 coding DNA: TGTGCCAGCAGCCAAGACACCCACAATCAGCCCCAGCATTTT.

This clonotype was counted many times. The chain has TRBV6-1 and TRBJ2-7; weak D call: TRBD1 (6 bases). Germline CDR1 MNHNS, CDR2 SASEGT. Trimming removed 6 bases at V and 5 bases at J, with 11 bases between. The CDR3 consists of 12 residues. As DNA, the CDR3 is TGTGCCAGCAGCCACAGGGTCCACGAGCAGTACTTC. It translates to CASSHRVHEQYF.

This clonotype occurred a few times. The CDR3 loop is CAWRKQGAAEKLFF. The CDR3 DNA sequence: TGTGCCTGGAGGAAACAGGGGGCAGCTGAAAAACTGTTTTTT. This chain connects TRBV30 to TRBJ1-4; 9 bases align to TRBD1. The CDR3 contains 14 residues. CDR1 is GTSNPN, CDR2 SVGIG, per germline (reference sequence). Losses at the gene ends were 3 bases for V and 7 bases for J; bases not matched to a gene: 6.

V and J are TRBV30 and TRBJ1-1, with D unresolved. V lost 2 bases and J lost 1, with 8 bases in between. The CDR3 is 13 amino acids. Looked up from germline, CDR1 is GTSNPN and CDR2 is SVGIG (reference sequence). Written as DNA, the CDR3 is TGTGCCTGGAGTTCGCACGCGAACACTGAAGCTTTCTTT. It yields the protein CAWSSHANTEAFF.

This clonotype has just a few counts. J is TRBJ2-7 and V is TRBV7-2; D gene ambiguous. The CDR3 extends over 15 amino acids. Trimming removed 1 base from V and 4 bases from J, with 14 bases in between. Germline V gene data show CDR1 as SGHTA and CDR2 as FQGNSA. The CDR3 protein is CASSLDVAFGYEQYF. The DNA of the CDR3 is TGTGCCAGCAGCTTAGATGTTGCCTTTGGGTACGAGCAGTACTTC.

This clonotype was seen more than once but under ten times. V usage is TRBV7-2 and J usage is TRBJ1-5; 9 bases agree with TRBD1. With 5 bases clipped from V and 1 base from J, the junction kept 3 bases outside the gene matches. The length of the CDR3 is 15 residues. Germline V gene data show CDR1 as SGHTA and CDR2 as FQGNSA. The CDR3 sequence is CASSRDRASNQPQHF. Here the CDR3 DNA reads TGTGCCAGCAGCCGGGACAGGGCAAGCAATCAGCCCCAGCATTTT.

This clonotype was detected many times. The genes are TRBV7-2 and TRBJ2-7; TRBD2 is a possible D gene (7 bases). The CDR3 runs to 13 residues. Trimming removed 6 bases at V and 3 bases at J, with 12 bases between. Germline V gene data show CDR1 as SGHTA and CDR2 as FQGNSA. The DNA of the CDR3 is TGTGCCAGCAGACTGGGGGGGCGCTACGAGCAGTACTTC. This gives the protein CASRLGGRYEQYF.

This clonotype was observed a few times. The chain has TRBV20-1 and TRBJ2-4, with D maybe TRBD2 (7 bases). The CDR3 runs to 18 residues. Trimming pared 1 base from V and 1 base from J, leaving 20 bases between. Germline CDR1 is DFQATT and CDR2 is SNEGSKA (reference sequence). Here the CDR3 reads CSARVLRGGVGAKNIQYF. As DNA, the CDR3 is TGCAGTGCTAGAGTCCTAAGGGGGGGAGTTGGGGCCAAAAACATTCAGTACTTC.

This clonotype was recorded many times. The chain joins TRBV2 to TRBJ2-5; unclear D gene. Trimming took off 7 bases at V and 4 bases at J, with 13 bases between the two ends. The germline gives CDR1 SNHLY, CDR2 FYNNEI. This CDR3 has 13 residues. DNA of the CDR3: TGTGCCAGCATCCGACACGTTCGAGAGACCCAGTACTTC. Protein sequence: CASIRHVRETQYF.

The V call is TRBV13, the J call TRBJ2-7; maybe TRBD2 (6 bases). Per the germline V gene, CDR1 is PRHDT and CDR2 is FYEKMQ (reference sequence). Between the trimmed V and J ends, which lost 5 bases and 0 bases, there was a span of 14 bases. The CDR3 totals 15 residues. CDR3 residues: CASSRGAPYSYEQYF. CDR3 DNA sequence: TGTGCCAGCAGCCGCGGGGCTCCGTACTCCTACGAGCAGTACTTC.

This clonotype occurred a few times. This chain links TRBV28 with TRBJ1-1; unclear D gene. In germline, CDR1 is MDHEN, CDR2 SYDVKM. This CDR3 is 22 amino acids long. Trimming removed 5 bases at V and 4 bases at J, with 38 bases between. CDR3 sequence (DNA): TGTGCCAGCAGTCCTATATTCCCGGGCAGGCCCCACGTTCGTGGGGATATCACTGAAGCTTTCTTT. Protein sequence: CASSPIFPGRPHVRGDITEAFF.

This clonotype was counted a few times. The V call is TRBV4-1, the J call TRBJ2-7, with a possible D match to TRBD2 (5 bases). The ends were cut back, 3 bases at V and 2 bases at J, with 14 bases in the middle. Per the germline V gene, CDR1 is MGHRA and CDR2 is YSYEKL. The CDR3 sequence is 15 residues long. CDR3 residues: CASSQVRDGPYEQYF. DNA of the CDR3: TGCGCCAGCAGCCAGGTCCGGGATGGCCCCTACGAGCAGTACTTC.

This clonotype was found many times. The V call is TRBV7-3, the J call TRBJ1-1; possibly TRBD1 for D (6 bases). The CDR3 has 13 amino acids. Deletions cut 2 bases from V and 9 bases from J, with 13 bases between. Per the germline V gene, CDR1 is SGHTA and CDR2 is FQGTGA. This chain's CDR3 is CASSLQGGGQAFF. The CDR3 nucleotides are TGTGCCAGCAGCTTACAGGGCGGGGGCCAAGCTTTCTTT. Full variable domain (remainder filled in from reference TRBV7-3 and TRBJ1-1): GAGVSQTPSNKVTEKGKYVELRCDPISGHTALYWYRQSLGQGPEFLIYFQGTGAADDSGLPNDRFFAVRPEGSVSTLKIQRTERGDSAVYLCASSLQGGGQAFFGQGTRLTVV.

At least ten counts were recorded for this clonotype. The CDR3 region has the DNA TGTGCCAGCAGATACAGGTCTGCTGGGACCCAGTACTTC. Translated, it gives CASRYRSAGTQYF. This chain joins TRBV6-2 or TRBV6-3 and TRBJ2-5; D perhaps matches TRBD1 (5 bases). V was cut by 6 bases and J by 7 bases, with 15 bases left in between. The germline CDR1 and CDR2 sequences are MNHEY and SVGEGT. The length of the CDR3 is 13 residues.

The sample holds a few counts of this clonotype. V and J are TRBV7-2 and TRBJ1-1, with D maybe TRBD1 (5 bases). V dropped 5 bases and J dropped 1 base, with 14 bases sitting between them. This CDR3 is 15 amino acids long. Per germline, CDR1 SGHTA and CDR2 FQGNSA. CDR3 sequence reads: CASSPGTHRNTEAFF. Written as DNA, the CDR3 is TGTGCCAGCAGCCCCGGGACCCACAGGAACACTGAAGCTTTCTTT.

There are many counts of this clonotype. The chain employs TRBV7-9 and TRBJ1-1, with 7 bases matching TRBD1. The V segment lost 5 bases and the J segment 10 bases; nucleotides outside the gene matches: 7. The CDR3 totals 12 residues. Germline-derived CDR1 and CDR2 are SEHNR and FQNEAQ (reference sequence). This chain's CDR3 is CASSHAPGGAFF. The CDR3 bases are TGTGCCAGCAGCCACGCCCCAGGGGGAGCTTTCTTT. The complete variable domain, with remaining parts taken from reference TRBV7-9 and TRBJ1-1, reads DTGVSQNPRHKITKRGQNVTFRCDPISEHNRLYWYRQTLGQGPEFLTYFQNEAQLEKSRLLSDRFSAERPKGSFSTLEIQRTEQGDSAMYLCASSHAPGGAFFGQGTRLTVV.